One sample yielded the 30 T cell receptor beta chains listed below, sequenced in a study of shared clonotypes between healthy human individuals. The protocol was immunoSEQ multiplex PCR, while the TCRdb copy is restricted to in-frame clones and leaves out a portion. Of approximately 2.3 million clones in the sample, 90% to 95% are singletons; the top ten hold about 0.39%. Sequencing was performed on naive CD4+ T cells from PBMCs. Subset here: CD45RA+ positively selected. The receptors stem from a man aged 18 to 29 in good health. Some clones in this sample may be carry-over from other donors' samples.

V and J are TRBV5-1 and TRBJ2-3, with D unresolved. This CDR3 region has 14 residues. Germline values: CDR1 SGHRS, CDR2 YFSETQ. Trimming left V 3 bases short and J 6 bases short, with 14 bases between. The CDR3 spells CASSWNPVSDTQYF. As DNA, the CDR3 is TGCGCCAGCAGCTGGAACCCTGTATCGGATACGCAGTATTTT.

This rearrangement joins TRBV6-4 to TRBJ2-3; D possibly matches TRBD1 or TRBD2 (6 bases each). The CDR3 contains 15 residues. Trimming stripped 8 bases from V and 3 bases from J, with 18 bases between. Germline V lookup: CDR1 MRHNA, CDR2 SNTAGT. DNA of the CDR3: TGTGCCAGCCGCGATCGGGGGCTGGGGACAGATACGCAGTATTTT. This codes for CASRDRGLGTDTQYF.

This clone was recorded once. The CDR3 DNA reads as TGTGCCAGCAGTCGGGTCGGCCGCTCCTACAATGAGCAGTTCTTC. Its translation: CASSRVGRSYNEQFF. The genes are TRBV28 and TRBJ2-1; the D is unclear. Between the trimmed V and J ends, which lost 5 bases and 0 bases, there was a span of 11 bases. Germline V lookup: CDR1 MDHEN, CDR2 SYDVKM. The CDR3 spans 15 residues.

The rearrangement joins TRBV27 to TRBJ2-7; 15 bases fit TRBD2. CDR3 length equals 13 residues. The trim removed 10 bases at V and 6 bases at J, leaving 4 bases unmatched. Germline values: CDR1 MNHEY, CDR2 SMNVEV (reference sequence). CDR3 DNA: TGTGCCACGGGGGGACTAGCGGGAGGCGAGCAGTACTTC. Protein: CATGGLAGGEQYF.

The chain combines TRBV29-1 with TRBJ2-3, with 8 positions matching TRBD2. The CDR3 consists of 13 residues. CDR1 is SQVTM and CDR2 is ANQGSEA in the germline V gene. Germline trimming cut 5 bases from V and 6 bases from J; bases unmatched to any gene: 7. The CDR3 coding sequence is TGCAGCGTTTTCGGGACTAGGGTGGATACGCAGTATTTT. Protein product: CSVFGTRVDTQYF.

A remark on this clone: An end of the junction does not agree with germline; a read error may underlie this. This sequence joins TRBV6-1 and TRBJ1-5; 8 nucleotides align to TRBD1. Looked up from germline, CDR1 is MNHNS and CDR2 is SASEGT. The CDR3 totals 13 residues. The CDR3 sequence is CASNESGGKPQHF. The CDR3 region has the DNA TGTGCCAGCAATGAATCAGGGGGCAAGCCCCAGCATTTT.

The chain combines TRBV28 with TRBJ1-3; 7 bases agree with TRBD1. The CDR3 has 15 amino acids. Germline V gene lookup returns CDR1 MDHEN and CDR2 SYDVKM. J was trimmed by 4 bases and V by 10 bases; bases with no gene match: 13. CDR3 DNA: TGTGCCACCACAGGGGAAACCTTGGGAGGAAACACCATATATTTT. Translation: CATTGETLGGNTIYF.

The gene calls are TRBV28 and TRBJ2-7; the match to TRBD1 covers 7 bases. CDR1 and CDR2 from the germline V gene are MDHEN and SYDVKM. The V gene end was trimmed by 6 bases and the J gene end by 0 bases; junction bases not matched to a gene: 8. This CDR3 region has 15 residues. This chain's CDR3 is CASRKQQGTSYEQYF. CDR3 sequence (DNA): TGTGCCAGCAGGAAACAACAGGGGACCTCCTACGAGCAGTACTTC.

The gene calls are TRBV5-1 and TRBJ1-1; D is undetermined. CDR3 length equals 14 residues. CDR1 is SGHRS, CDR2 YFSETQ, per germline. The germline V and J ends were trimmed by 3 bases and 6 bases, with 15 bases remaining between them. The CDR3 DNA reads TGCGCCAGCAGCTGGCCAGGCGGGCCTTCTGAAGCTTTCTTT. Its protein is CASSWPGGPSEAFF.

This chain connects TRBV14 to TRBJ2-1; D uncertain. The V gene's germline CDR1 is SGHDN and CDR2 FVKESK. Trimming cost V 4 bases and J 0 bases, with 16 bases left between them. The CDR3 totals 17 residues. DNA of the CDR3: TGTGCCAGCAGCCGTTGGCCAGTAGTTAACTCCTACAATGAGCAGTTCTTC. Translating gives CASSRWPVVNSYNEQFF.

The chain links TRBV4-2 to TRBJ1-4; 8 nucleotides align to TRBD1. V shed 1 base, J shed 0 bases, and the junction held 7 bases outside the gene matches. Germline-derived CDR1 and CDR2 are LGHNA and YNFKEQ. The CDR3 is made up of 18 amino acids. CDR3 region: CASSQVGTGQTTNEKLFF. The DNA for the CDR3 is TGTGCCAGCAGCCAAGTAGGGACAGGACAAACAACTAATGAAAAACTGTTTTTT.

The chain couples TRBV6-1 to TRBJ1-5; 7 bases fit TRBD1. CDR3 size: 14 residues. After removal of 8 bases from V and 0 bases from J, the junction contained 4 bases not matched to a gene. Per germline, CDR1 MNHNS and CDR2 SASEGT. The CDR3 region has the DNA TGTGCCAGCGGGACAGACTATAGCAATCAGCCCCAGCATTTT. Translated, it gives CASGTDYSNQPQHF.

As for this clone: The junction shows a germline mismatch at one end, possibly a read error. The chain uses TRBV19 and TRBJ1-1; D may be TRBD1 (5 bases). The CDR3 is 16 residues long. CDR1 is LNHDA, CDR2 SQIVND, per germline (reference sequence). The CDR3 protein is CASRIGTGYLNTEAFF. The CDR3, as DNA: TGTGCCAGTAGGATAGGGACCGGGTACTTGAACACTGAAGCTTTCTTT.

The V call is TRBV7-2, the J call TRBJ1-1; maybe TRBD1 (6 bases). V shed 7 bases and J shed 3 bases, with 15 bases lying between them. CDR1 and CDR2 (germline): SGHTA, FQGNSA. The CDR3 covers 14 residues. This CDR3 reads CASKASGVDTEAFF. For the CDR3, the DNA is TGTGCCAGCAAAGCCTCAGGGGTCGACACTGAAGCTTTCTTT.

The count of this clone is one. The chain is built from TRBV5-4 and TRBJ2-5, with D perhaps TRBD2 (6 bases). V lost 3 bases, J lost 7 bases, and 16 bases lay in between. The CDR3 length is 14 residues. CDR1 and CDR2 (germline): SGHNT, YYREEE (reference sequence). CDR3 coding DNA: TGTGCCAGCAGCTCGCCGGGGGTTCCGGGGACCCAGTACTTC. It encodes CASSSPGVPGTQYF. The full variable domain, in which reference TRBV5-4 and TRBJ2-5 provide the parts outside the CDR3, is ETGVTQSPTHLIKTRGQQVTLRCSSQSGHNTVSWYQQALGQGPQFIFQYYREEENGRGNFPPRFSGLQFPNYSSELNVNALELDDSALYLCASSSPGVPGTQYFGPGTRLLVL.

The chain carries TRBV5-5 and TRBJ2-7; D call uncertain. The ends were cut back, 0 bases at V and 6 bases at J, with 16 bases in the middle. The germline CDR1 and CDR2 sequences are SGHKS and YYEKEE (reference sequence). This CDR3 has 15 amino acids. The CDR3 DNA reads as TGTGCCAGCAGCTTGGCCCCTCGGAAAGGGATCGAGCAGTACTTC. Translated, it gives CASSLAPRKGIEQYF. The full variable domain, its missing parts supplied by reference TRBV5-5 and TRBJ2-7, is DAGVTQSPTHLIKTRGQQVTLRCSPISGHKSVSWYQQVLGQGPQFIFQYYEKEERGRGNFPDRFSARQFPNYSSELNVNALLLGDSALYLCASSLAPRKGIEQYFGPGTRLTVT.

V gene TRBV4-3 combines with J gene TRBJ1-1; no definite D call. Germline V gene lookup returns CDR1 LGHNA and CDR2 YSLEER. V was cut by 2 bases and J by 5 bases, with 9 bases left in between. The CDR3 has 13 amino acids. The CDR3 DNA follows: TGCGCCAGCAGCCAAACGGGGAGGACTGAAGCTTTCTTT. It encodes CASSQTGRTEAFF.

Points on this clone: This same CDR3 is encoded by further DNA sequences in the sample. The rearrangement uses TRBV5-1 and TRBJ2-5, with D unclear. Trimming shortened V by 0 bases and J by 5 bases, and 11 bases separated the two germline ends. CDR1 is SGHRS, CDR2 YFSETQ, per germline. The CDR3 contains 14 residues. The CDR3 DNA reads TGCGCCAGCAGCTTGGGTACCCTAGGGGAGACCCAGTACTTC. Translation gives CASSLGTLGETQYF.

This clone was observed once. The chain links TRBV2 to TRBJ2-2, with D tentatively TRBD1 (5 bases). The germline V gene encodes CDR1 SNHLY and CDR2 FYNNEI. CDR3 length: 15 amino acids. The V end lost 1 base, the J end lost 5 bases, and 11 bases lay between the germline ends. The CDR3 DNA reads TGTGCCAGCAGTGAAGAGGGGATCTTTACCGGGGAGCTGTTTTTT. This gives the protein CASSEEGIFTGELFF.

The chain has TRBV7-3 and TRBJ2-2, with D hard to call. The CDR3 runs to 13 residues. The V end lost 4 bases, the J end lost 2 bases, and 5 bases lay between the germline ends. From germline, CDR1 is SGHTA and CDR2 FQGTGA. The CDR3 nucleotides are TGTGCCAGCAGCTGGATAAACACCGGGGAGCTGTTTTTT. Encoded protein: CASSWINTGELFF.

DNA of the CDR3: TGTGCCAGCAGCCAGCCCCTGGAACCCCCGTCGTTCTTC. Translated, it gives CASSQPLEPPSFF. The gene calls are TRBV4-2 and TRBJ2-1, with D unclear. The germline V and J ends were trimmed by 3 bases and 15 bases, with 18 bases remaining between them. Germline CDR1 LGHNA, CDR2 YNFKEQ. The CDR3 extends over 13 amino acids.

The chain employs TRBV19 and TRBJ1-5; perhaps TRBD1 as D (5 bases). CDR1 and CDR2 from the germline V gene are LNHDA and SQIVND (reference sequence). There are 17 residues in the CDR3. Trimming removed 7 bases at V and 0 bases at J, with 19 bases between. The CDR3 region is CASKGQAAQNSNQPQHF. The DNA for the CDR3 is TGTGCCAGTAAGGGGCAGGCAGCACAAAATAGCAATCAGCCCCAGCATTTT. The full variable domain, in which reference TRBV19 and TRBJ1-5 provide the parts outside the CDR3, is DGGITQSPKYLFRKEGQNVTLSCEQNLNHDAMYWYRQDPGQGLRLIYYSQIVNDFQKGDIAEGYSVSREKKESFPLTVTSAQKNPTAFYLCASKGQAAQNSNQPQHFGDGTRLSIL.

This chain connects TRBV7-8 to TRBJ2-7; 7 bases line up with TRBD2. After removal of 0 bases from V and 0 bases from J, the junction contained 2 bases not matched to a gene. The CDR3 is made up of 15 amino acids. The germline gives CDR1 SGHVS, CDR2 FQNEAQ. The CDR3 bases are TGTGCCAGCAGCTTAGCGTCTAGCGGCTCCTACGAGCAGTACTTC. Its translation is CASSLASSGSYEQYF.

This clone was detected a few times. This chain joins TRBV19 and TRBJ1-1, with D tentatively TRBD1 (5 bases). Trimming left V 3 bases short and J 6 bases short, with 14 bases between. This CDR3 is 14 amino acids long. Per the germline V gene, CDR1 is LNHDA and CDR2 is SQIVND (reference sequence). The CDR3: CASSIPQGAAEAFF. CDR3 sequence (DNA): TGTGCCAGTAGTATCCCGCAGGGTGCAGCTGAAGCTTTCTTT.

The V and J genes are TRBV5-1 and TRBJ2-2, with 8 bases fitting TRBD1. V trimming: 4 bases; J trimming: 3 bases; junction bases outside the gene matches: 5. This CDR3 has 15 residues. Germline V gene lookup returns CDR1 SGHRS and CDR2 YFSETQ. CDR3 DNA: TGCGCCAGCAGCACCGGACAGGGATACACCGGGGAGCTGTTTTTT. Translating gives CASSTGQGYTGELFF.

The CDR3 DNA reads TGTGCCAGCAGCTTGACTGGTTCCGCCACAGATACGCAGTATTTT. It translates to CASSLTGSATDTQYF. The rearrangement links TRBV5-6 to TRBJ2-3, with D hard to call. Trimming took off 1 base at V and 2 bases at J, with 11 bases between the two ends. This CDR3 region has 15 residues. Germline loops: CDR1 SGHDT, CDR2 YYEEEE. The entire variable domain, with the rest obtained from reference TRBV5-6 and TRBJ2-3, is as follows: DAGVTQSPTHLIKTRGQQVTLRCSPKSGHDTVSWYQQALGQGPQFIFQYYEEEERQRGNFPDRFSGHQFPNYSSELNVNALLLGDSALYLCASSLTGSATDTQYFGPGTRLTVL.

CDR3 coding DNA: TGTGCCAGCAGGAGCCTTAGAACAGATACGCAGTATTTT. This encodes CASRSLRTDTQYF. J is TRBJ2-3 and V is TRBV11-2; D remains unclear. Germline V gene data show CDR1 as SGHAT and CDR2 as FQNNGV. The ends were cut back, 6 bases at V and 3 bases at J, with 10 bases in the middle. CDR3 length: 13 residues.

The CDR3 coding sequence is TGTGCCAGCAGTCTTACTTACAGGGACAGGTCTGGCTACACCTTC. Its protein is CASSLTYRDRSGYTF. V and J are TRBV6-1 and TRBJ1-2; 8 nucleotides match TRBD1. V was pared by 5 bases and J by 7 bases, with 12 bases of the junction left unmatched. The CDR3 runs 15 residues. Germline-derived CDR1 and CDR2 are MNHNS and SASEGT.

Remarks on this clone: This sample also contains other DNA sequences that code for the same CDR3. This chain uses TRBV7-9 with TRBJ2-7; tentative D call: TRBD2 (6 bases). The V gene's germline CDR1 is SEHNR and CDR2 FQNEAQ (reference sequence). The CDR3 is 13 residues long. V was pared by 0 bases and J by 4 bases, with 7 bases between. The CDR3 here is CASSLAGGYEQYF. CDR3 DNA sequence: TGTGCCAGCAGCTTAGCGGGGGGTTACGAGCAGTACTTC.

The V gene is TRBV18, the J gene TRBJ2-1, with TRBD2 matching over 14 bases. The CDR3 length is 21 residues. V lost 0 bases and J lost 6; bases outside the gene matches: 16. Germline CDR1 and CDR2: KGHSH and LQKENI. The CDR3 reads CASSPPTPGLAGVSSPNEQFF. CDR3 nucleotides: TGTGCCAGCTCACCACCCACACCGGGACTAGCGGGAGTATCATCTCCCAATGAGCAGTTCTTC.